This TCR beta chain is drawn from a study of regulatory T cells in long-lasting Graves disease. At the level of the study: Positivity for TSH receptor antibodies plus over 5 years of antithyroid drugs meant persistent Graves' disease.

Arm-PCR of CDR3 regions and iRepertoire HTBI primers were used to build TCR beta libraries. TCRdb re-called the multiplex PCR reads through MiXCR, storing one row per CDR3 protein. Of 300,000 or so distinct CDR3 sequences listed, 15% to 20% are singletons. Study findings and constraints: Persistent Graves' patients possessed reduced TCR diversity relative to recently diagnosed ones. Accuracy could have been hurt by small sample size. New patients shared some 980 public clonotypes, and persistent patients shared more, with under 3,000.

Details on this clonotype: The antigen remains unidentified.

Time point meaning: persistent/refractory GD, antithyroid drugs over 5 years with positive TRAb. The TCR library was prepared using RNA isolated from PBMCs. Germline values: CDR1 DFQATT, CDR2 SNEGSKA (reference sequence). This CDR3 contains 12 residues. V lost 3 bases, J lost 5 bases, and 2 bases stayed unmatched. This clonotype originated in a female donor with Graves disease. This chain uses TRBV20-1 with TRBJ1-2, with 8 bases fitting TRBD1. Sequencing used peripheral blood mononuclear cells (PBMCs), obtained when the disease was refractory, from a patient treated with antithyroid drugs. CDR3 DNA: TGCAGTGCTAGTACAGGGGGATATGGCTACACCTTC. Translation gives CSASTGGYGYTF.